The entry below gives a single TCR beta chain sequence along with its context. This clonotype was counted at least ten times. It has no known antigen specificity. Base qualities are missing; no much larger clone stands one base away. This specimen belongs to a study of response to subunit inactivated influenza vaccine listed by TCRdb under 2018. Concerning the study at large: Deep quantitative profiling of the T cell receptor repertoire was used in the study to follow responses to a trivalent subunit inactivated influenza vaccine.

Study-level results and caveats: It was suggested by the authors that each seasonal influenza vaccination may recruit only a limited number of new T cells.

V is shortened by 3 bases, J by 3 bases, and the region joining them spans 6 bases. Including the terminal cysteine and phenylalanine, the CDR3 comprises 12 residues. Kept here is only the CDR3 DNA, which spans 36 bases and is read in frame from base 1. Libraries came from RT-PCR. Reads for this sample came from an Illumina HiSeq 2500. Using fastp at Q25 and MiXCR, TCRdb reprocessed the public reads and kept productive beta chains. Each CDR3 protein appears once, grouped with its most common genes and DNA. The sample has 530,000 or so distinct CDR3 sequences on record, around 25% of them singletons. Jointly, the top ten make up about 1.9% of the sample.

The clonotype was recovered from a man in his fifties who received an inactivated influenza vaccine. Donor details come from another sample of the same person, matched by shared clones. The sample in question was CD4+ T cells sorted from PBMCs, obtained roughly 5 days after vaccination. The chain is assembled from TRBV12-3 or TRBV12-4 and TRBJ2-7; the D gene remains uncertain. This receptor carries the CDR3 CASSFGGYEQYF. The DNA sequence is as follows: TGTGCCAGCAGTTTCGGCGGCTACGAGCAGTACTTC.